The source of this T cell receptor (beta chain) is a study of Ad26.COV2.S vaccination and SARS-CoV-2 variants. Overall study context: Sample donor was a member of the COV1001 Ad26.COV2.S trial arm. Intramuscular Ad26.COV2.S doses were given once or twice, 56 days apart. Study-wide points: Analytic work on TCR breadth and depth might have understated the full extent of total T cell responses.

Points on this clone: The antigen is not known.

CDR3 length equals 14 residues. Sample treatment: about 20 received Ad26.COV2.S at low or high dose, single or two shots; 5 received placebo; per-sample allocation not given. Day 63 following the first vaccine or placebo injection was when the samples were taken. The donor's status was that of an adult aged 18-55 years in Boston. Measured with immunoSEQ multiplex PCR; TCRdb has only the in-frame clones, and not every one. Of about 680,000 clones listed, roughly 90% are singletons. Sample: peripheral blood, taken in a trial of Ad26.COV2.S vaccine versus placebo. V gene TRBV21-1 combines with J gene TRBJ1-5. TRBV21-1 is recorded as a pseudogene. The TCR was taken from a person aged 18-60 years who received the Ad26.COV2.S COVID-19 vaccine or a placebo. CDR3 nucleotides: TGTGCCAGCAGCAAAGGGGGGGATAGACAGCCCCAGCATTTT. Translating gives CASSKGGDRQPQHF.